This is a list of T cell receptor beta chains from one sample in a study of early T cells in non-severe SARS-CoV-2 infection. TCRdb itself ran the 5' RACE reads through MiXCR, one entry per CDR3 protein. The profile shows about 63,000 distinct CDR3 sequences, 13% of them singletons. Sequencing used whole blood. Receptors originate from an adult who was a healthcare worker with PCR-confirmed SARS-CoV-2 infection or an uninfected control (not recorded which). Each CDR3 is given with its conserved first and last residue. A D gene is named only where the DNA matches it firmly. Expanded clones are given a class, and other clones once, few, many or no size at all.

abundance: many
j_gene: TRBJ2-3
d_gene: NA
v_gene: TRBV11-3
len: 17
CDR3nt: TGTGCCAGCAGCTTAGGGGAGACGGGGGGCCACACAGATACGCAGTATTTT
CDR3aa: CASSLGETGGHTDTQYF

abundance: few
j_gene: TRBJ2-1
d_gene: NA
v_gene: TRBV7-2
len: 14
CDR3nt: TGTGCCAGCAGCTTAGTTCAGTTAGCCGGTGAGCAGTTCTTC
CDR3aa: CASSLVQLAGEQFF

abundance: NA
j_gene: TRBJ2-2
d_gene: NA
v_gene: TRBV29-1
len: 14
CDR3nt: TGCAGCGTTGAAGTGGAGACAAAGGGCGGGGAGCTGTTTTTT
CDR3aa: CSVEVETKGGELFF

abundance: many
j_gene: TRBJ1-1
d_gene: NA
v_gene: TRBV20-1
len: 10
CDR3nt: TGCAGTGCTAGGCCGGGGGAAGCTTTCTTT
CDR3aa: CSARPGEAFF

abundance: many
j_gene: TRBJ1-2
d_gene: NA
v_gene: TRBV5-4
len: 15
CDR3nt: TGTGCCAGCAGCTTGGGGGGGCAGCGAAGCTATGGCTACACCTTC
CDR3aa: CASSLGGQRSYGYTF

abundance: NA
j_gene: TRBJ1-1
d_gene: NA
v_gene: TRBV4-1
len: 17
CDR3nt: TGCGCCAGCAGCCAGCTAGCCTTGGGGGAGGGACGGACTGAAGCTTTCTTT
CDR3aa: CASSQLALGEGRTEAFF

abundance: many
j_gene: TRBJ1-1
d_gene: TRBD1
v_gene: TRBV5-1
len: 15
CDR3nt: TGCGCCAGCAGCGCCGGACAGGGACTAGGCACTGAAGCTTTCTTT
CDR3aa: CASSAGQGLGTEAFF

abundance: many
j_gene: TRBJ1-2
d_gene: NA
v_gene: TRBV5-4
len: 15
CDR3nt: TGTGCCAGCAGCGCCACCTACAGAGCTGGGAATGGCTACACCTTC
CDR3aa: CASSATYRAGNGYTF

abundance: many
j_gene: TRBJ1-6
d_gene: NA
v_gene: TRBV7-9
len: 15
CDR3nt: TGTGCCAGCAGTCCCGGGGGCTCCTATAATTCACCCCTCCACTTT
CDR3aa: CASSPGGSYNSPLHF

abundance: few
j_gene: TRBJ1-5
d_gene: NA
v_gene: TRBV6-1
len: 19
CDR3nt: TGTGCCAGCAGTGTAGAGAGGCCTAGGACAGCGGTTAGCAATCAGCCCCAGCATTTT
CDR3aa: CASSVERPRTAVSNQPQHF

abundance: few
j_gene: TRBJ2-3
d_gene: NA
v_gene: TRBV5-1
len: 14
CDR3nt: TGCGCCAGCTCCCCCGGGGGCTACACAGATACGCAGTATTTT
CDR3aa: CASSPGGYTDTQYF

abundance: NA
j_gene: TRBJ1-5
d_gene: NA
v_gene: TRBV12-3/TRBV12-4
len: 13
CDR3nt: TGTGCCAGCAGCCCCGAGGGGTACCAGCCCCAGCATTTT
CDR3aa: CASSPEGYQPQHF

abundance: many
j_gene: TRBJ1-4
d_gene: NA
v_gene: TRBV2
len: 14
CDR3nt: TGTGCCAGCAGTGAATTGCGTGGTAATGAAAAACTGTTTTTT
CDR3aa: CASSELRGNEKLFF

abundance: NA
j_gene: TRBJ2-1
d_gene: NA
v_gene: TRBV7-2
len: 12
CDR3nt: TGTGCCAGCACCATGATTGTGGGTGAGCAGTTCTTC
CDR3aa: CASTMIVGEQFF

abundance: many
j_gene: TRBJ2-7
d_gene: TRBD1
v_gene: TRBV7-8
len: 16
CDR3nt: TGTGCCAGCAGCTTAGTTGCTGAAAGGGGGCTTTACGAGCAGTACTTC
CDR3aa: CASSLVAERGLYEQYF

abundance: few
j_gene: TRBJ2-3
d_gene: TRBD2
v_gene: TRBV11-2
len: 16
CDR3nt: TGTGCCAGCAGCTCAAGGGGTAGCGGGGGGTTAGATACGCAGTATTTT
CDR3aa: CASSSRGSGGLDTQYF

abundance: few
j_gene: TRBJ1-1
d_gene: NA
v_gene: TRBV18
len: 13
CDR3nt: TGTGCCAGCTCACCCTTAGTCGAGACTGAAGCTTTCTTT
CDR3aa: CASSPLVETEAFF

abundance: many
j_gene: TRBJ2-1
d_gene: TRBD1
v_gene: TRBV6-4
len: 14
CDR3nt: TGTGCCAGCAGACCGACAGGGTCCTACAATGAGCAGTTCTTC
CDR3aa: CASRPTGSYNEQFF

abundance: many
j_gene: TRBJ1-1
d_gene: NA
v_gene: TRBV10-2
len: 14
CDR3nt: TGCGCCACCACCCCGGACAGAATGAACACTGAAGCTTTCTTT
CDR3aa: CATTPDRMNTEAFF

abundance: many
j_gene: TRBJ2-7
d_gene: NA
v_gene: TRBV20-1
len: 19
CDR3nt: TGCAGTGCTAGACGCCCCCCCAATGTTCGGACTGCTTACTCCTACGAGCAGTACTTC
CDR3aa: CSARRPPNVRTAYSYEQYF

abundance: many
j_gene: TRBJ1-3
d_gene: NA
v_gene: TRBV11-2
len: 14
CDR3nt: TGTGCCAGCAGTCGAACTGTGGCTGGAAACACCATATATTTT
CDR3aa: CASSRTVAGNTIYF

abundance: few
j_gene: TRBJ2-1
d_gene: TRBD2
v_gene: TRBV6-2/TRBV6-3
len: 15
CDR3nt: TGTGCCAGCACCATAGCGGGGGGGCGCGACAATGAGCAGTTCTTC
CDR3aa: CASTIAGGRDNEQFF

abundance: NA
j_gene: TRBJ2-7
d_gene: TRBD2
v_gene: TRBV12-3/TRBV12-4
len: 14
CDR3nt: TGTGCCAGCCAAGTCAGCGGGGGGGCGATCGAGCAGTACTTC
CDR3aa: CASQVSGGAIEQYF

abundance: few
j_gene: TRBJ2-1
d_gene: NA
v_gene: TRBV7-2
len: 11
CDR3nt: TGTGCCAGCAGCTTATTTAATGAGCAGTTCTTC
CDR3aa: CASSLFNEQFF

abundance: many
j_gene: TRBJ1-3
d_gene: NA
v_gene: TRBV29-1
len: 14
CDR3nt: TGCAGCGTTGAAGGGATAGCAGCTGGAAACACCATATATTTT
CDR3aa: CSVEGIAAGNTIYF

abundance: few
j_gene: TRBJ2-3
d_gene: NA
v_gene: TRBV5-1
len: 16
CDR3nt: TGCGCCAGCAGCTCCCCCAGCCTACTTAGCACAGATACGCAGTATTTT
CDR3aa: CASSSPSLLSTDTQYF

abundance: many
j_gene: TRBJ1-3
d_gene: NA
v_gene: TRBV12-3/TRBV12-4
len: 14
CDR3nt: TGTGCCAGCAGGGCCTTCCGGACTGGAAACACCATATATTTT
CDR3aa: CASRAFRTGNTIYF

abundance: NA
j_gene: TRBJ1-2
d_gene: NA
v_gene: TRBV6-5
len: 13
CDR3nt: TGTGCCAGCAGCCGCGACTATACCCATGGCTACACCTTC
CDR3aa: CASSRDYTHGYTF

abundance: many
j_gene: TRBJ1-1
d_gene: NA
v_gene: TRBV18
len: 14
CDR3nt: TGTGCCAGCTCACCGAGCGGACAGAACACTGAAGCTTTCTTT
CDR3aa: CASSPSGQNTEAFF